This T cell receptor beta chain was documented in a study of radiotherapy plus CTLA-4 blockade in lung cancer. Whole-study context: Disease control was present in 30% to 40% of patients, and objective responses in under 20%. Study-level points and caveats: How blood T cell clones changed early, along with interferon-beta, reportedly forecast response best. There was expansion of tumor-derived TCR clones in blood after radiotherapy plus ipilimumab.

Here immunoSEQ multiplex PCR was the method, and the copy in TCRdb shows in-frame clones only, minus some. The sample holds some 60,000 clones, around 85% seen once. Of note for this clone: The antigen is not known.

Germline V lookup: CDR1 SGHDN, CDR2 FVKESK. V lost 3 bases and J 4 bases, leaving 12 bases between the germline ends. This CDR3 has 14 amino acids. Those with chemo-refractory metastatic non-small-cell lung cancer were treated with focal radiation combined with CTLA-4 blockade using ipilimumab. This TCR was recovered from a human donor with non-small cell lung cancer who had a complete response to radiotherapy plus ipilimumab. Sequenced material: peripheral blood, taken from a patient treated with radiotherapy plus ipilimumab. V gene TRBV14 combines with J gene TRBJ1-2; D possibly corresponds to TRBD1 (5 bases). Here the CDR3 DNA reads TGTGCCAGCAGCCAGGCCTGGACAAGCTATGGCTACACCTTC. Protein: CASSQAWTSYGYTF.